This TCR beta chain emerged from a study of cytomegalovirus exposure and HLA in healthy donors. The table came from immunoSEQ multiplex PCR; TCRdb's copy has only in-frame clones and leaves some out. The sample shows roughly 100,000 clones, approximately 86% of them seen only once. Germline CDR1 reads MNHEY; CDR2 reads SVGAGI. The CDR3 has 12 amino acids. Trimming stripped 6 bases from V and 7 bases from J, with 13 bases between. The clonotype originates from a woman aged 18-29 years in good health and CMV-seropositive. The sequenced sample consisted of PBMCs. This chain joins TRBV6-5 and TRBJ2-7, with D possibly matching TRBD2 (5 bases). The CDR3 sequence is CASSGGGEEQYF. CDR3 bases: TGTGCCAGCAGCGGAGGAGGTGAAGAGCAGTACTTC.